Listed here are 18 T cell receptor beta chains from one sample, sequenced in a study of CD8 T cells in ankylosing spondylitis. Study-level findings and limits: A motif in TCR beta, a set of fewer than ten highly homologous variants, appeared characteristic of ankylosing spondylitis blood.

Each CDR3 protein is one row after TCRdb ran MiXCR on the 5' RACE reads. This table has fewer than 550,000 distinct CDR3 sequences, about 5.2% appearing once. Antigens for these TCRs are unknown. Sequencing was carried out using blood, either unsorted or a sorted T cell fraction (not recorded which). The origin of the receptors is a male donor with ankylosing spondylitis.

This clonotype was observed a handful of times. The chain combines TRBV7-9 with TRBJ2-5; D is ambiguous. V was shortened by 4 bases and J by 5 bases, with 8 bases between the two germline ends. This CDR3 region has 12 residues. Germline V gives CDR1 SEHNR, CDR2 FQNEAQ (reference sequence). CDR3 loop: CASSWQDETQYF. The CDR3, as DNA: TGTGCCAGCAGCTGGCAGGATGAGACCCAGTACTTC.

This clonotype was counted ten times or more. The CDR3 here is CASSEEGFGTEAFF. The CDR3 coding sequence is TGTGCCAGCAGCGAGGAGGGGTTCGGCACTGAAGCTTTCTTT. The chain joins TRBV9 to TRBJ1-1; tentative D call: TRBD1 (5 bases). Germline V CDR1 and CDR2: SGDLS, YYNGEE. The CDR3 spans 14 residues. V dropped 3 bases and J dropped 4 bases, with 13 bases sitting between them.

This clonotype was detected many times. The V and J genes are TRBV15 and TRBJ2-7, with D perhaps being TRBD1 or TRBD2 (7 bases each). The CDR3 is made up of 17 amino acids. Germline V gives CDR1 LNHNV, CDR2 YYDKDF (reference sequence). V lost 5 bases, J lost 1 base, and 21 bases lay in between. The CDR3 bases are TGTGCCACCAGCCTCCCGAGGGGGGGACAGCGTTCCTACGAGCAGTACTTC. Translating it yields CATSLPRGGQRSYEQYF.

This clonotype was observed at least ten times. The J gene is TRBJ1-4, the V gene TRBV25-1, with D unclear. CDR3 size: 12 residues. Germline V gives CDR1 MGHDK, CDR2 SYGVNS. The germline V and J ends were trimmed by 3 bases and 13 bases, with 12 bases remaining between them. The CDR3 sequence: CASSDWSGILFF. DNA of the CDR3: TGTGCCAGCAGTGATTGGTCGGGGATACTGTTTTTT.

In this sample, this clonotype turned up many times. The V gene is TRBV5-1, the J gene TRBJ2-4, with 8 nucleotides matching TRBD1. CDR1 SGHRS and CDR2 YFSETQ come from the germline V gene. V lost 1 base, J lost 6 bases, and 9 bases stayed unmatched. The length of the CDR3 is 16 residues. DNA for the CDR3: TGCGCCAGCAGCTTGCTCTCGGACAGGGATATAAACATTCAGTACTTC. Its translation: CASSLLSDRDINIQYF.

This clonotype was seen at least ten times. This chain uses TRBV7-9 with TRBJ2-5; D is possibly TRBD1 (6 bases). The germline gives CDR1 SEHNR, CDR2 FQNEAQ (reference sequence). The V end was cut by 6 bases, the J end by 5 bases, with 13 bases between. The CDR3 covers 13 residues. CDR3 protein: CASRPDSPETQYF. DNA for the CDR3: TGTGCCAGCAGACCGGACAGTCCGGAGACCCAGTACTTC.

This clonotype was recorded at least ten times. This sequence joins TRBV5-6 and TRBJ2-3; no clear D. This CDR3 region has 13 residues. Trimming left V 4 bases short and J 7 bases short, with 13 bases between. Germline-derived CDR1 and CDR2 are SGHDT and YYEEEE. CDR3 in amino acids: CASSPTTTNTQYF. Here the CDR3 DNA reads TGTGCCAGCAGCCCGACCACTACAAATACGCAGTATTTT.

Ten or more counts support this clonotype. V and J are TRBV2 and TRBJ1-2; D unresolved. This CDR3 has 14 amino acids. V was shortened by 6 bases and J by 0 bases, with 11 bases between the two germline ends. Germline CDR1 SNHLY, CDR2 FYNNEI. CDR3 sequence: CASSQDTANYGYTF. CDR3 sequence (DNA): TGTGCCAGCAGCCAAGACACCGCTAACTATGGCTACACCTTC. Full variable domain (outside the CDR3, taken from reference TRBV2 and TRBJ1-2): EPEVTQTPSHQVTQMGQEVILRCVPISNHLYFYWYRQILGQKVEFLVSFYNNEISEKSEIFDDQFSVERPDGSNFTLKIRSTKLEDSAMYFCASSQDTANYGYTFGSGTRLTVV.

This clonotype was seen ten or more times. The genes are TRBV10-3 and TRBJ2-3, with D tentatively TRBD1 or TRBD2 (5 bases each). This CDR3 contains 19 residues. Germline V gives CDR1 ENHRY, CDR2 SYGVKD. V was clipped by 2 bases and J by 3 bases, with 24 bases between them. In nucleotides, the CDR3 is TGTGCCATCAGTGAGCGATCACAGGACGAGGGTACGGATACAGATACGCAGTATTTT. Protein product: CAISERSQDEGTDTDTQYF.

Ten or more counts support this clonotype. The chain joins TRBV7-9 to TRBJ2-7; D is undetermined. The germline gives CDR1 SEHNR, CDR2 FQNEAQ (reference sequence). This CDR3 spans 12 amino acids. Trimming stripped 2 bases from V and 9 bases from J, with 11 bases between. The CDR3, as DNA: TGTGCCAGCAGCTTAATTCCGACAAGGCAGTACTTC. This sequence encodes CASSLIPTRQYF.

In its sample, this clonotype was seen many times. This chain connects TRBV20-1 to TRBJ1-5, with TRBD1 as a possible D gene (6 bases). The V end lost 3 bases, the J end lost 4 bases, and 13 bases lay between the germline ends. Germline V gene sequence: CDR1 DFQATT, CDR2 SNEGSKA (reference sequence). The CDR3 sequence is 14 residues long. CDR3 DNA: TGCAGTGCTAGGCAGACAGGAGGGAATCAGCCCCAGCATTTT. Translated, it gives CSARQTGGNQPQHF.

This clonotype was recorded many times. CDR3 coding DNA: TGCAGCGTTGCTCAGGGAACCGGTCTCCGCACAGATACGCAGTATTTT. Residues: CSVAQGTGLRTDTQYF. This chain connects TRBV29-1 to TRBJ2-3; weak D call: TRBD1 (5 bases). This CDR3 spans 16 amino acids. Trimming shortened V by 4 bases and J by 1 base, and 18 bases separated the two germline ends. Per germline, CDR1 SQVTM and CDR2 ANQGSEA.

Ten or more counts support this clonotype. V usage is TRBV20-1 and J usage is TRBJ2-7; D might be TRBD1 (6 bases). Germline V gene lookup returns CDR1 DFQATT and CDR2 SNEGSKA (reference sequence). V gave up 0 bases and J gave up 3 bases, with 12 bases separating them. This CDR3 contains 14 residues. The CDR3 is CSARDRGWGYEQYF. CDR3 nucleotide sequence: TGCAGTGCTAGAGACAGGGGCTGGGGCTACGAGCAGTACTTC.

The genes are TRBV4-2 and TRBJ1-4, with D unresolved. This CDR3 is 13 amino acids long. With 8 bases removed from V and 6 bases from J, the gap between germline ends came to 13 bases. From germline, CDR1 is LGHNA and CDR2 YNFKEQ. In DNA, the CDR3 is TGTGCCAGCGGCCCCGGGCTTTATGAAAAACTGTTTTTT. Protein product: CASGPGLYEKLFF.

Ten or more counts support this clonotype. V gene TRBV20-1 combines with J gene TRBJ2-2; D gene uncertain. CDR1 is DFQATT and CDR2 is SNEGSKA in the germline V gene (reference sequence). Trimming removed 0 bases at V and 5 bases at J, with 10 bases between. The CDR3 has 14 residues. CDR3 sequence reads: CSARDRSDTGELFF. The CDR3 nucleotides read TGCAGTGCTAGAGATAGGTCAGATACCGGGGAGCTGTTTTTT.

At least ten counts were recorded for this clonotype. V and J are TRBV24-1 and TRBJ1-5; TRBD1 matches at 10 bases. The CDR3 consists of 15 residues. Looked up from germline, CDR1 is KGHDR and CDR2 is SFDVKD. Trimming cost V 4 bases and J 7 bases; bases outside gene matches: 6. The CDR3 DNA reads as TGTGCCACCAGTGACAGGACAGGGGGGAGACAGCCCCAGCATTTT. This translates into CATSDRTGGRQPQHF.

This clonotype appeared many times. The chain carries TRBV5-1 and TRBJ2-2; D may be TRBD1 (6 bases). Trimming cost V 0 bases and J 8 bases, with 11 bases left between them. The CDR3 sequence is 14 residues long. Germline V gives CDR1 SGHRS, CDR2 YFSETQ. The CDR3 DNA reads TGCGCCAGCAGCTTGGGGACAGCCCTTGGGGAGCTGTTTTTT. Translating gives CASSLGTALGELFF. Full variable domain (remainder filled in from reference TRBV5-1 and TRBJ2-2): KAGVTQTPRYLIKTRGQQVTLSCSPISGHRSVSWYQQTPGQGLQFLFEYFSETQRNKGNFPGRFSGRQFSNSRSEMNVSTLELGDSALYLCASSLGTALGELFFGEGSRLTVL.

This clonotype was seen at least ten times. The chain couples TRBV11-1 to TRBJ1-4; D unclear. V was shortened by 3 bases and J by 8 bases, with 10 bases between the two germline ends. From germline, CDR1 is SGHAT and CDR2 FQDESV (reference sequence). This CDR3 region has 13 residues. The CDR3 DNA reads as TGTGCCAGCAGCTTTCCTACTGGAGAAAAACTGTTTTTT. It encodes CASSFPTGEKLFF.